The sequence of this T cell receptor (beta chain) was determined in a study of T cell repertoires in ileal Crohn's disease. Study conclusions and caveats: Compared with CD4 T cells, sorted CD8 cells carried more expanded clones. Clonal expansions were more frequent in active smokers than non-smokers at surgery.

The germline CDR1 and CDR2 sequences are SSHAT and FNYEAQ (reference sequence). The CDR3 loop spans 15 amino acids. Concerning this clone itself: What it binds is unknown. One end of the junction fails to match germline, which may point to a read error.

Profiled with immunoSEQ multiplex PCR; TCRdb holds only in-frame clones, not every one. The sample yields 5,000 or so clones, about four fifths seen once. The receptor was isolated from an adult with Crohn's disease. The chain carries TRBV7-7 and TRBJ1-1; 9 nucleotides agree with TRBD1. Source material: ileal tissue. This chain's CDR3 is CASSPRTGENTEAFF. The CDR3 region has the DNA TGTGCTAGCAGCCCGCGGACAGGGGAGAACACTGAAGCTTTCTTT.